This record looks at one TCR beta chain sequence and its context. The table lists this clonotype with many counts. The antigen it binds to is not known. No much larger clone exists at a distance of one base, and base qualities are not known. At the junction V is shortened by 0 bases and J by 7 bases, with 16 bases in between. As encoded in the germline V gene, CDR1 is SGHDT while CDR2 is YYEEEE. The CDR3 sequence holds 15 residues, the cysteine and phenylalanine included. Only the CDR3 part of the read is kept: 45 bases, read in frame from the first base. Ophthalmopathy patients were characterized by moderately to severely active disease, a Clinical Activity Score of at least 3, a NOSPECS grade of at least 4, and a disease duration under 3 months. Patients with other autoimmune diseases, uncontrolled infections, pregnancy or lactation were excluded. Clinical symptoms, serum thyroxine, TRAb, thyroid ultrasound and orbital computed tomography formed the basis of the diagnosis. Using Ficoll-Paque density gradient centrifugation, PBMCs were isolated from 10 ml of fresh peripheral blood. Total RNA was extracted using Trizol reagent, and RNA quality was checked on an Agilent 2100 Bioanalyzer.

For repertoire sequencing, the TCR beta CDR3 regions were amplified from RNA transcripts. HTBI primers and the Qiagen OneStep RT-PCR kit were used in a first-round RT-PCR, which was followed by a second-round multiplex PCR, size selection and purification. Sequencing of the libraries was carried out on an Illumina HiSeq2000 in paired-end mode with 100 bp reads. The study's processing was this. SOAPnuke was used to process the reads, throwing out any read that had adapters, had uncalled bases, had a mean Phred below 15, or lacked an exact constant-primer or identifier match. High-quality paired reads were merged with COPE v1.2.5. Clonotypes were defined as unique nucleotide sequences and were aligned to IMGT TRB V, D and J references using MiTCR v1.1. The analysis was limited to V-J combinations with a frequency above 0.0001, which together covered over 98% of repertoires. For each V-J combination, a TCR clonal expansion and chaos score was defined as the ratio of F50 clonal expansion to chaos observed in the TCRdist matrix. Features were reduced by Welch's t-statistics and random forest to some 13 V-J combinations, which fed a naive Bayes classifier. The Morisita-Horn index was used to measure how similar the thyroid and blood repertoires were. TCRdb applied fastp at Q25 and MiXCR to the public reads, then kept only in-frame beta chains. Duplicate CDR3 protein sequences are folded into a single record with the most common DNA and genes. TCRdb, not the original authors, processed these V and J calls. The table for this sample lists about 340,000 distinct CDR3 sequences; about a sixth of them were counted only once. Of the sample, roughly an eighth is held by the ten largest clones.

This record belongs to a study of Graves' ophthalmopathy and Graves' hyperthyroidism (dated by TCRdb to the late 2010s). For the wider study: Peripheral blood was collected at initial diagnosis, prior to any treatment. TCR beta repertoire signatures were used to distinguish Graves' ophthalmopathy from Graves' hyperthyroidism and to predict progression to ophthalmopathy. In total, 135 blood samples were TCR-sequenced: approximately 40 ophthalmopathy, roughly 77 hyperthyroidism and approximately 17 hyperthyroidism-to-ophthalmopathy patients. To explore V-J signatures that separate ophthalmopathy from hyperthyroidism, a discovery set of about a hundred patients was enrolled, consisting of fewer than 45 with ophthalmopathy and roughly 60 with stable hyperthyroidism. An independent validation cohort was composed of some 19 hyperthyroidism patients and about 17 patients who later progressed from hyperthyroidism to ophthalmopathy. In about six hyperthyroidism patients, the T-cell repertoire of thyroid tissue was compared with the T-cell repertoire of blood. Following sampling, methimazole starting at 30 mg daily was administered to hyperthyroidism patients, and high-dose intravenous methylprednisolone was administered to ophthalmopathy patients.

The paper's findings and limits, for the study overall: In cross-validation, the 13-signature model distinguished ophthalmopathy from stable hyperthyroidism with approximately 88% sensitivity and around 81% specificity, and in the test set the corresponding values were roughly 78% and 74%. In validation, the model predicted ophthalmopathy progression with roughly 68% sensitivity and about 77% specificity; roughly eleven predicted patients were CT-confirmed with GO in a median of approximately 6.5 months. No statistical method was used to predetermine the sample size, and group allocation was not hidden from the investigators. Among expanded thyroid clonotypes with frequency above 0.001, most also showed up in blood, which suggests that blood repertoires may reflect the thyroid immune response.

Material for sequencing was peripheral blood. This receptor chain uses TRBV5-6 and TRBJ1-2; TRBD1 might be the D gene, on 5 matching bases. This TCR was sampled from an adult man with Graves' ophthalmopathy. CDR3 sequence: CASSLAPGLKSGYTF. In nucleotide form, the sequence is TGTGCCAGCAGCTTGGCGCCAGGGTTGAAATCTGGCTACACCTTC.